This T cell receptor (beta chain) came from a study of CD8 T cells in ankylosing spondylitis. TCRdb fed the 5' RACE reads into MiXCR, producing one record per CDR3 protein. Of some 250,000 distinct CDR3 sequences listed, over 8.5% are singletons. This clonotype was counted at least ten times. The CDR3 has 18 amino acids. V lost 5 bases and J lost 4; bases outside the gene matches: 18. The specimen sequenced was blood, either unsorted or a sorted T cell fraction (not recorded which). This chain uses TRBV12-3 or TRBV12-4 with TRBJ2-7, with 9 bases matching TRBD1. The sequence was obtained from a male donor with ankylosing spondylitis or in good health (not recorded which). CDR3: CASSHTGGWGLVQYEQYF. DNA for the CDR3: TGTGCCAGCAGTCACACAGGGGGCTGGGGCTTAGTACAATACGAGCAGTACTTC.